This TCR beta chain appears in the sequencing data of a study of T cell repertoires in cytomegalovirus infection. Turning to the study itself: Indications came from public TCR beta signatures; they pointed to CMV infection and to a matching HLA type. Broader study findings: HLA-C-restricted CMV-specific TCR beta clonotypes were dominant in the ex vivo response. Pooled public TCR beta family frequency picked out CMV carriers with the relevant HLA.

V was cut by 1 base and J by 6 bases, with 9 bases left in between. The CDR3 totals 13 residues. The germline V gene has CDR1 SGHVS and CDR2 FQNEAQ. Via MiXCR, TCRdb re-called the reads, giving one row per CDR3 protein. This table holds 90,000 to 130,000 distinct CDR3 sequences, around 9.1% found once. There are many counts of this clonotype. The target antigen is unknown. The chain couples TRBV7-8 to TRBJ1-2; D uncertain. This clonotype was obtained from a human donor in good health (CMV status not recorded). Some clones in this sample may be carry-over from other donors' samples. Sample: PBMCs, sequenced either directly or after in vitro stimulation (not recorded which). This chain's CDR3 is CASSLDGDHGYTF. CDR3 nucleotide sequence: TGTGCCAGCAGCTTAGACGGGGATCATGGCTACACCTTC.